This TCR beta chain was found in a study of blood T cells in healthy people across ages. Study-level findings and limits: Leaving the PBMCs unsorted stopped any conclusive comparison of naive versus antigen-experienced cells.

For the second PCR, which ran for roughly 6 to 12 cycles, a sample-barcoded 5' primer and a J-beta primer mix were used. Researchers report that a template-switch adaptor with 12 random nucleotides tagged each cDNA molecule. TCRdb ran MiXCR on the 5' RACE reads and lists one entry per CDR3 protein. Of over 600,000 distinct CDR3 sequences listed, 35% to 50% were seen once; the top ten hold 30%. This clonotype was seen a few times. Its antigen is not known. The V end lost 7 bases, the J end lost 0 bases, and 10 bases lay between the germline ends. CDR3 length: 14 residues. Germline V gene lookup returns CDR1 MNHEY and CDR2 SVGEGT.

The sequencing input was blood. This chain connects TRBV6-2 or TRBV6-3 to TRBJ2-1; no clear D gene. The TCR comes from a man older than 75 in good health. The CDR3 coding sequence is TGTGCCAGCAAACCTACCAGCTCCTACAATGAGCAGTTCTTC. Amino acids: CASKPTSSYNEQFF.